This T cell receptor (beta chain) is drawn from a study of HIV-infected patients and healthy controls. Per the germline V gene, CDR1 is MGHDK and CDR2 is SYGVNS. The CDR3 contains 14 residues. The V gene lost 3 bases and the J gene lost 4 bases, with 7 bases spanning the gap. Reverse transcription used 450 to 550 ng RNA and constant-region primers for alpha and beta. Alpha and beta chain libraries were made separately by chain-specific third strand synthesis with multiplexing indices. Via MiXCR, TCRdb re-called the 5' RACE reads, giving one row per CDR3 protein. Of approximately 8,700 distinct CDR3 sequences detected, 8% to 9.5% appear once; the ten largest clones hold approximately 23%. Antiretroviral therapy had run roughly three months, about 14 weeks, before follow-up blood collection. Whole blood was used without fractionation, so all unsorted peripheral T cells were included. A few counts support this clonotype. As yet, its antigen is unknown.

General observations from the study: During therapy, HIV-associated CDR3s fell significantly in frequency, while CMV-associated CDR3s did not change significantly.

This receptor was identified in an adult with HIV infection. This material consisted of blood, taken during antiretroviral therapy. This rearrangement joins TRBV25-1 to TRBJ1-6; D unresolved. CDR3: CASSDAGYNSPLHF. The CDR3 DNA follows: TGTGCCAGCAGTGATGCTGGGTATAATTCACCCCTCCACTTT.